This T cell receptor (beta chain) was sequenced for a study of regulatory T cells in long-lasting Graves disease. The CDR3 runs to 11 residues. With 6 bases clipped from V and 15 bases from J, the junction kept 7 bases outside the gene matches. CDR1 is SQVTM and CDR2 is ANQGSEA in the germline V gene. General study findings and limits: Thyroid tissue went unexamined; only peripheral blood was analyzed. Persistent disease favored TRBV28, TRBJ1-2 and TRBJ2-5.

About this clonotype itself: As yet, its antigen is unknown.

Relying on iRepertoire HTBI primers and Arm-PCR of CDR3 regions, the team built TCR beta libraries. Original processing methods: The identification of 60 or so TRBV and roughly 15 TRBJ segments was made across samples. TCRdb ran MiXCR on the multiplex PCR reads and lists one entry per CDR3 protein. The V and J calls shown here were made by TCRdb, not taken from the authors' results. The table shows about 430,000 distinct CDR3 sequences, with roughly a fifth occurring only once. Time point given: persistent/refractory GD, antithyroid drugs over 5 years with positive TRAb. Generation of the TCR library employed RNA extracted from PBMCs. Roughly 10 milliliters of peripheral blood were drawn into EDTA tubes.

This material consisted of peripheral blood mononuclear cells (PBMCs), taken when the disease was refractory, from a patient treated with antithyroid drugs. This TCR came from a female donor with Graves disease. The chain joins TRBV29-1 to TRBJ2-4; 11 positions agree with TRBD2. As DNA, the CDR3 is TGCAGCGTCGAACTAGCGGGAGCCCGGTACTTC. This encodes CSVELAGARYF. Full variable domain (missing parts from reference TRBV29-1 and TRBJ2-4): SAVISQKPSRDICQRGTSLTIQCQVDSQVTMMFWYRQQPGQSLTLIATANQGSEATYESGFVIDKFPISRPNLTFSTLTVSNMSPEDSSIYLCSVELAGARYFGAGTRLSVL.